The 7 T cell receptor beta chains below were found in one sample sequenced in a study of blood T cell repertoires in COVID-19. The method was immunoSEQ multiplex PCR; TCRdb's version includes in-frame clones alone and lacks a portion of them. The table has more than 150,000 clones, 90% to 95% seen once. Sequenced: peripheral blood. Receptors were obtained from a man aged 45-65 years with acute or convalescent COVID-19.

This chain uses TRBV29-1 with TRBJ2-3, with TRBD2 matching 8 bases. V gave up 8 bases and J gave up 4 bases; unmatched junction bases: 5. Germline values: CDR1 SQVTM, CDR2 ANQGSEA. The CDR3 consists of 12 residues. The CDR3 loop is CSTPAGADTQYF. CDR3 DNA sequence: TGCAGCACCCCAGCGGGGGCAGATACGCAGTATTTT.

The rearrangement joins TRBV27 to TRBJ1-5; D not certain. The CDR3 is 11 amino acids. CDR1 MNHEY and CDR2 SMNVEV come from the germline V gene (reference sequence). V was shortened by 9 bases and J by 7 bases, with 10 bases between the two germline ends. CDR3 coding DNA: TGTGCCAGTGGGGAGGGACAGCCCCAGCATTTT. This codes for CASGEGQPQHF.

The genes are TRBV19 and TRBJ1-5; D unclear. Germline CDR1 LNHDA, CDR2 SQIVND (reference sequence). V gave up 3 bases and J gave up 4 bases, with 7 bases separating them. This CDR3 has 13 amino acids. CDR3 amino acids: CASSMSGNQPQHF. CDR3 in DNA: TGTGCCAGTAGTATGTCGGGGAATCAGCCCCAGCATTTT.

The CDR3 sequence: CASSLRFTGQRAYGYTF. CDR3 coding DNA: TGTGCCAGCAGCTTAAGGTTTACGGGACAACGGGCCTATGGCTACACCTTC. This chain links TRBV7-2 with TRBJ1-2; D might be TRBD1 (6 bases). CDR1 and CDR2 (germline): SGHTA, FQGNSA. The CDR3 covers 17 residues. V gave up 2 bases and J gave up 4 bases, with 20 bases separating them.

CDR3 in DNA: TGTGCCAGCAGCCTGAACAGTCGCCGCGCTGCAGATACGCAGTATTTT. This encodes CASSLNSRRAADTQYF. The genes are TRBV3-1 (or the pseudogene TRBV3-2) and TRBJ2-3, with D unresolved. The CDR3 length is 16 residues. The germline V gene encodes CDR1 LGHDT and CDR2 YNNKEL (reference sequence). V lost 4 bases and J lost 4, with 18 bases in between.

The rearrangement joins TRBV7-2 to TRBJ2-1, with D possibly matching TRBD2 (6 bases). Trimming took 5 bases from V and 10 from J, leaving 15 bases between them. Germline CDR1 SGHTA, CDR2 FQGNSA. The CDR3 totals 13 residues. The CDR3 DNA is TGTGCCAGCAGCGCCCGGGAGCGAGGCGAGCAGTTCTTC. Translating gives CASSARERGEQFF.

V is TRBV27 and J is TRBJ1-1; possibly TRBD1 for D (6 bases). With 6 bases removed from V and 0 bases from J, the gap between germline ends came to 11 bases. This CDR3 comprises 14 residues. Germline values: CDR1 MNHEY, CDR2 SMNVEV (reference sequence). The CDR3 DNA reads TGTGCCAGCAGGGCCGGGACATTGAACACTGAAGCTTTCTTT. Translated, it gives CASRAGTLNTEAFF.